One sample yielded the 24 T cell receptor beta chains listed below, sequenced in a study of T cell responses to AZD1222 COVID-19 vaccine. TCRdb's table, derived via immunoSEQ multiplex PCR, lists solely in-frame clones and lacks some. The table lists around 110,000 clones, over 75% of them singletons. This sample comprised peripheral blood, obtained on day 0 of MenACWY control vaccination. Receptors originate from an adult in good health.

The chain recombines TRBV7-9 with TRBJ2-3, with D possibly TRBD1 on 6 matching bases. V shed 8 bases and J shed 2 bases, with 20 bases lying between them. The CDR3 loop spans 16 amino acids. Per the germline V gene, CDR1 is SEHNR and CDR2 is FQNEAQ (reference sequence). This CDR3 reads CASGPGETRYTDTQYF. CDR3 coding DNA: TGTGCCAGCGGCCCAGGGGAGACGAGGTACACAGATACGCAGTATTTT.

This chain uses TRBV19 with TRBJ1-5; 7 bases agree with TRBD1. CDR3 size: 13 residues. Germline loops: CDR1 LNHDA, CDR2 SQIVND (reference sequence). Trimming cost V 8 bases and J 4 bases; bases outside gene matches: 5. The CDR3 reads CASSGGWNQPQHF. In DNA form, the CDR3 reads TGTGCCAGTTCAGGGGGTTGGAATCAGCCCCAGCATTTT.

The chain employs TRBV5-1 and TRBJ1-6; 7 nucleotides match TRBD1. The junction had 3 bases not matched to a gene; V was cut back by 2 bases and J by 7 bases. Per the germline V gene, CDR1 is SGHRS and CDR2 is YFSETQ. This CDR3 contains 14 residues. CDR3 sequence reads: CASSFGTENSPLHF. For the CDR3, the DNA is TGCGCCAGCAGCTTCGGGACAGAAAATTCACCCCTCCACTTT.

The rearrangement uses TRBV6-6 and TRBJ2-7; 9 bases agree with TRBD2. V dropped 2 bases and J dropped 0; count of bases not matched to a gene: 2. CDR1 and CDR2 (germline): MNHNY, SVGAGI (reference sequence). The CDR3 contains 15 residues. CDR3: CASSYAGGVSYEQYF. The CDR3 DNA reads TGTGCCAGCAGTTACGCGGGGGGGGTCTCCTACGAGCAGTACTTC.

This clone was counted between two and nine times. The chain has TRBV5-1 and TRBJ1-3; D ambiguous. The V end lost 4 bases, the J end lost 0 bases, and 17 bases lay between the germline ends. Germline V gene data show CDR1 as SGHRS and CDR2 as YFSETQ. The length of the CDR3 is 17 residues. The CDR3 coding sequence is TGCGCCAGCAGCGGAGGACTGGAGAGGGTCTCTGGAAACACCATATATTTT. This translates into CASSGGLERVSGNTIYF. Full variable domain (remainder filled in from reference TRBV5-1 and TRBJ1-3): KAGVTQTPRYLIKTRGQQVTLSCSPISGHRSVSWYQQTPGQGLQFLFEYFSETQRNKGNFPGRFSGRQFSNSRSEMNVSTLELGDSALYLCASSGGLERVSGNTIYFGEGSWLTVV.

A remark on this clone: At one end, the junction sequence differs from germline, possibly due to a read error. The chain employs TRBV7-7 and TRBJ2-1; 7 bases map to TRBD1. CDR1 and CDR2 from the germline V gene are SSHAT and FNYEAQ (reference sequence). The CDR3 spans 13 residues. CDR3 coding DNA: TGTGCTAGCAGCTTCGACAGGGATGCATTTCAGTTCTTC. It codes for CASSFDRDAFQFF.

This clone was counted between two and nine times. The chain recombines TRBV6-5 with TRBJ1-3, with D uncertain. The CDR3 has 13 residues. CDR1 and CDR2 from the germline V gene are MNHEY and SVGAGI. Trimming cost V 7 bases and J 0 bases, with 7 bases left between them. CDR3 amino acids: CASKRYSGNTIYF. The CDR3 coding sequence is TGTGCCAGCAAGAGATACTCTGGAAACACCATATATTTT.

The chain joins TRBV27 to TRBJ1-1; possibly TRBD1 for D (6 bases). Germline-derived CDR1 and CDR2 are MNHEY and SMNVEV (reference sequence). Trimming cost V 6 bases and J 0 bases, with 14 bases left between them. The CDR3 extends over 15 amino acids. CDR3 DNA: TGTGCCAGCAGCTCCAACAGGGTCGTGAACACTGAAGCTTTCTTT. It translates to CASSSNRVVNTEAFF.

The genes are TRBV5-1 and TRBJ2-7; no clear D gene. This CDR3 contains 14 residues. The ends were cut back, 2 bases at V and 5 bases at J, with 14 bases in the middle. CDR1 is SGHRS and CDR2 is YFSETQ in the germline V gene. CDR3: CASSFQEFTNEQYF. In nucleotides, the CDR3 is TGCGCCAGCAGCTTTCAAGAATTTACCAACGAGCAGTACTTC.

This chain joins TRBV7-2 and TRBJ2-3; weak D call: TRBD1 (7 bases). CDR1 and CDR2 from the germline V gene are SGHTA and FQGNSA. Trimming pared 4 bases from V and 6 bases from J, leaving 20 bases between. This CDR3 has 16 residues. The CDR3 region is CASSSRRGQVVDTQYF. CDR3 bases: TGTGCCAGCAGCTCCAGGAGGGGGCAGGTTGTTGATACGCAGTATTTT.

The gene calls are TRBV7-8 and TRBJ1-4, with 7 bases matching TRBD1. V lost 6 bases to trimming and J lost 8 bases; unmatched junction nucleotides: 6. This CDR3 comprises 13 residues. From germline, CDR1 is SGHVS and CDR2 FQNEAQ. CDR3 in DNA: TGTGCCAGCAGGCGACAGGGTAACGAAAAACTGTTTTTT. It yields the protein CASRRQGNEKLFF.

The chain links TRBV19 to TRBJ1-1; 8 nucleotides match TRBD1. Germline V gene lookup returns CDR1 LNHDA and CDR2 SQIVND (reference sequence). V lost 4 bases to trimming and J lost 0 bases; unmatched junction nucleotides: 1. The CDR3 spans 14 residues. DNA of the CDR3: TGTGCCAGTAGTACAGGGGGCATGAACACTGAAGCTTTCTTT. This codes for CASSTGGMNTEAFF.

The J gene is TRBJ1-5, the V gene TRBV6-2 or TRBV6-3; 8 bases are a match to TRBD1. Germline V lookup: CDR1 MNHEY, CDR2 SVGEGT. The V and J ends lost 0 bases and 0 bases, in that order; junction bases with no gene match: 4. This CDR3 contains 17 residues. In nucleotides, the CDR3 is TGTGCCAGCAGTTACTCGTCCGGACAGGGTAGCAATCAGCCCCAGCATTTT. Protein: CASSYSSGQGSNQPQHF.

This clone was counted only a few times. The V gene is TRBV2, the J gene TRBJ1-1; 7 bases match TRBD1. V gave up 3 bases and J gave up 0 bases; unmatched junction bases: 4. This CDR3 region has 15 residues. Germline CDR1 reads SNHLY; CDR2 reads FYNNEI. The CDR3 spells CASSDRGQMNTEAFF. The DNA for the CDR3 is TGTGCCAGCAGTGATAGGGGACAGATGAACACTGAAGCTTTCTTT.

This chain joins TRBV28 and TRBJ2-1, with D possibly matching TRBD1 (7 bases). CDR3 size: 16 residues. Between the trimmed V and J ends, which lost 6 bases and 0 bases, there was a span of 15 bases. The V gene's germline CDR1 is MDHEN and CDR2 SYDVKM. CDR3 loop: CASSKTGRTSYNEQFF. The CDR3 nucleotides are TGTGCCAGCAGCAAGACAGGGAGGACCTCCTACAATGAGCAGTTCTTC.

The CDR3, as DNA: TGTGCCAGCAGTGTATCGCGGGGGCGGTATCTTAGCACAGATACGCAGTATTTT. Amino acid sequence: CASSVSRGRYLSTDTQYF. The V gene is TRBV28, the J gene TRBJ2-3, with a possible D match to TRBD2 (7 bases). V lost 5 bases, J lost 0 bases, and 21 bases lay in between. Per germline, CDR1 MDHEN and CDR2 SYDVKM. There are 18 residues in the CDR3. Full variable domain (missing parts from reference TRBV28 and TRBJ2-3): DVKVTQSSRYLVKRTGEKVFLECVQDMDHENMFWYRQDPGLGLRLIYFSYDVKMKEKGDIPEGYSVSREKKERFSLILESASTNQTSMYLCASSVSRGRYLSTDTQYFGPGTRLTVL.

This clone has only one observation. The J gene is TRBJ1-1, the V gene TRBV5-1, with 9 bases identical to TRBD1. This CDR3 comprises 15 residues. Trimming at V came to 0 bases and at J to 3 bases, leaving 3 bases not matched to a gene. CDR1 SGHRS and CDR2 YFSETQ come from the germline V gene. The CDR3 protein is CASSLGRTGDTEAFF. CDR3 nucleotides: TGCGCCAGCAGCTTGGGCAGGACAGGGGACACTGAAGCTTTCTTT.

V gene TRBV19 combines with J gene TRBJ1-5, with D possibly matching TRBD1 (6 bases). This CDR3 region has 15 residues. The germline V gene encodes CDR1 LNHDA and CDR2 SQIVND (reference sequence). V was pared by 8 bases and J by 3 bases, with 17 bases between. The CDR3 loop reads CASLSLTGNNQPQHF. The CDR3 coding sequence is TGTGCCAGTCTATCCCTGACAGGTAACAATCAGCCCCAGCATTTT.

The rearrangement links TRBV6-2 or TRBV6-3 to TRBJ2-7; D ambiguous. The CDR3 covers 12 residues. The V end lost 2 bases, the J end lost 3 bases, and 5 bases lay between the germline ends. Germline-derived CDR1 and CDR2 are MNHEY and SVGEGT. CDR3 residues: CASSYPDYEQYF. As DNA, the CDR3 is TGTGCCAGCAGTTACCCGGACTACGAGCAGTACTTC.

V usage is TRBV4-3 and J usage is TRBJ2-5; 7 bases agree with TRBD2. V shed 0 bases and J 2 bases; nucleotides not matched to a gene: 9. The length of the CDR3 is 17 residues. Germline CDR1 LGHNA, CDR2 YSLEER. The CDR3 region is CASSQDRGGTGQETQYF. The CDR3, as DNA: TGCGCCAGCAGCCAAGACCGGGGAGGGACCGGTCAAGAGACCCAGTACTTC.

This chain links TRBV5-4 with TRBJ1-2; possibly TRBD1 for D (6 bases). V was pared by 4 bases and J by 3 bases, with 13 bases between. This CDR3 is 14 amino acids long. The V gene's germline CDR1 is SGHNT and CDR2 YYREEE (reference sequence). CDR3 DNA: TGTGCCAGCAGCCGGGACAATGGGGACTATGGCTACACCTTC. Its protein product is CASSRDNGDYGYTF.

The V gene is TRBV21-1, the J gene TRBJ1-1. TRBV21-1 is listed as a pseudogene. The CDR3 spans 12 residues. The CDR3 spells CASSIRGHRAFF. In nucleotides, the CDR3 is TGTGCCAGCAGCATAAGAGGTCATCGAGCTTTCTTT.

This clone has a single count. CDR3 coding DNA: TGTGCCAGCAGGGCGGGACAGGGGGCCTACGAGCAGTACTTC. Protein: CASRAGQGAYEQYF. The chain recombines TRBV11-1 with TRBJ2-7; 11 nucleotides agree with TRBD1. This CDR3 is 14 amino acids long. After removal of 6 bases from V and 2 bases from J, the junction contained 3 bases not matched to a gene. Germline V gene sequence: CDR1 SGHAT, CDR2 FQDESV (reference sequence).

J is TRBJ2-5 and V is TRBV27; 7 bases map to TRBD1. The germline V gene encodes CDR1 MNHEY and CDR2 SMNVEV (reference sequence). The CDR3 sequence is 15 residues long. V shed 3 bases, J shed 2 bases, and the junction held 6 bases outside the gene matches. The CDR3 here is CASSFLDRRQETQYF. In DNA, the CDR3 is TGTGCCAGCAGTTTCCTGGACAGGCGACAAGAGACCCAGTACTTC.